This T cell receptor (beta chain) was found in a study of T cells in Graves' hyperthyroidism and ophthalmopathy. Germline V gene data show CDR1 as MNHEY and CDR2 as SVGEGT. Trimming took off 2 bases at V and 10 bases at J, with 14 bases between the two ends. The CDR3 loop spans 13 amino acids. Template material for amplifying TCR beta CDR3 regions consisted of RNA transcripts. The HTBI primer set was used in a first-round RT-PCR of the TCR CDR3. TCRdb re-analysed the multiplex PCR reads in MiXCR, keeping a single row per CDR3 protein. The sample lists hundreds of thousands of distinct CDR3 sequences; 14% to 15% were seen once.

This chain connects TRBV6-2 or TRBV6-3 to TRBJ1-1; the D gene is possibly TRBD1 (6 bases). Sequencing was performed on blood. This sequence was found in a man younger than 30 with Graves' ophthalmopathy. The CDR3, as DNA: TGTGCCAGCAGTTACGCGACAGGTCAGGGAGCTTTCTTT. It specifies CASSYATGQGAFF.